The sample holds one count of the clone carrying this T cell receptor beta chain. The sample comes from a study of T cell responses to AZD1222 COVID-19 vaccine. V shed 5 bases and J 4 bases; nucleotides not matched to a gene: 5. Germline CDR1 reads KGHDR; CDR2 reads SFDVKD. The CDR3 consists of 15 residues. Profiled with immunoSEQ multiplex PCR; TCRdb holds only in-frame clones, not every one. In the table there are roughly 80,000 clones, 90% of which are singletons. The chain recombines TRBV24-1 with TRBJ2-2; TRBD2 matches 8 bases. The sample consisted of peripheral blood, taken 28 days after the second AZD1222 dose. The source is an adult who received the AZD1222 COVID-19 vaccine. The CDR3 DNA reads TGTGCCACCAGTGCGCGGGAGGTGACCACCGGGGAGCTGTTTTTT. Translating it yields CATSAREVTTGELFF.